This entry lists 6 T cell receptor beta chains sequenced from one sample in a study of T cells in localized non-small cell lung cancer. Sequencing used immunoSEQ multiplex PCR; TCRdb keeps in-frame clones, though not all of them. Of 58,000 or so clones listed, approximately 87% were seen once; the top ten hold about 2%. Specimen: peripheral blood, collected before any cancer treatment. These TCRs come from a woman aged 35-70 years with stage I lung adenocarcinoma.

The J gene is TRBJ1-2, the V gene TRBV21-1; TRBD1 is the table's D call and was not checked against the DNA. TRBV21-1 is classified as a pseudogene. The CDR3 is 14 residues long. CDR3 region: CASSTGDRDGGYTF. CDR3 in DNA: TGTGCCAGCAGCACGGGGGACAGGGATGGCGGCTACACCTTC.

This clone has a single count. The chain uses TRBV28 and TRBJ1-1; D is undetermined. With 2 bases removed from V and 6 bases from J, the gap between germline ends came to 16 bases. This CDR3 contains 15 residues. Germline V gives CDR1 MDHEN, CDR2 SYDVKM. CDR3 residues: CASSLSNIVAPEAFF. The CDR3 DNA follows: TGTGCCAGCAGTTTAAGCAATATAGTAGCCCCTGAAGCTTTCTTT.

V gene TRBV30 combines with J gene TRBJ1-4; the D gene is possibly TRBD1 (5 bases). The V end lost 4 bases, the J end lost 1 base, and 13 bases lay between the germline ends. The CDR3 covers 15 residues. Germline V gene lookup returns CDR1 GTSNPN and CDR2 SVGIG (reference sequence). In DNA, the CDR3 is TGTGCCTGGAAAAGGAGGGGCCGAACTAATGAAAAACTGTTTTTT. This sequence encodes CAWKRRGRTNEKLFF.

The chain employs TRBV18 and TRBJ1-3; D gene ambiguous. The CDR3 totals 16 residues. The germline V gene encodes CDR1 KGHSH and CDR2 LQKENI. The V end was cut by 1 base, the J end by 4 bases, with 14 bases between. CDR3 in amino acids: CASSPQGEASGNTIYF. In DNA form, the CDR3 reads TGTGCCAGCTCACCACAGGGAGAGGCATCAGGAAACACCATATATTTT.

The rearrangement joins TRBV5-1 to TRBJ1-1, with D perhaps TRBD1 (5 bases). Trimming pared 5 bases from V and 1 base from J, leaving 18 bases between. Germline-derived CDR1 and CDR2 are SGHRS and YFSETQ. The CDR3 loop spans 16 amino acids. The CDR3 DNA is TGCGCCAGCAGACCCCCCTGGGGCAGCAAGAACACTGAAGCTTTCTTT. Protein product: CASRPPWGSKNTEAFF.

V and J are TRBV7-9 and TRBJ1-4; D gene unclear. Per the germline V gene, CDR1 is SEHNR and CDR2 is FQNEAQ (reference sequence). This CDR3 has 14 residues. Between the trimmed V and J ends, which lost 5 bases and 10 bases, there was a span of 17 bases. CDR3 sequence: CASSLDIEMGKLFF. The CDR3 DNA is TGTGCCAGCAGCCTAGACATCGAAATGGGAAAACTGTTTTTT.